Sequencing of this T cell receptor (beta chain) was carried out in a study of vaccination effects on CD4 cells after COVID-19. Culturing for about ten days preceded CD4+ T cell isolation. According to PCR results, the person was infected with SARS-CoV-2 between March and December 2020. Participants were given two doses of BNT162b2 or mRNA-1273 vaccine. The table lists this clone with a count of one. The antigen remains unidentified. The V end was cut by 0 bases, the J end by 5 bases, with 7 bases between. The CDR3 spans 14 residues. Germline V CDR1 and CDR2: KGHSH, LQKENI. Assay used: immunoSEQ multiplex PCR; TCRdb lists only in-frame clones, some missing. The sample contains under 40,000 clones, about three quarters of which appear only once.

The gene calls are TRBV18 and TRBJ1-4; D is uncertain. This clonotype was sampled from a human donor who had a prior SARS-CoV-2 infection. The material sequenced was CD4+ T cells from PBMCs cultured without peptide, taken after COVID-19 vaccination. Here the CDR3 reads CASSPPGLNEKLFF. In nucleotides, the CDR3 is TGTGCCAGCTCACCACCAGGTTTGAATGAAAAACTGTTTTTT.